The 27 T cell receptor beta chains given below trace back to one sample, sequenced in a study of T cell changes during pregnancy in multiple sclerosis. Only in-frame clones appear in the TCRdb table, and some are missing; sequencing was by immunoSEQ multiplex PCR. This sample has around 55,000 clones; 90% to 95% occur once, and the top ten carry less than 4%. Sequencing used CD8+ T cells from peripheral blood mononuclear cells, obtained in the third trimester of pregnancy. The receptors here all came from a female donor with multiple sclerosis, enrolled in a pregnancy study.

The chain is built from TRBV6-6 and TRBJ2-7; D perhaps matches TRBD1 (5 bases). The CDR3 consists of 12 residues. Germline V CDR1 and CDR2: MNHNY, SVGAGI (reference sequence). The V end was cut by 6 bases, the J end by 4 bases, with 10 bases between. The CDR3 DNA is TGTGCCAGCAGCCTGGACATATACGAGCAGTACTTC. Translated: CASSLDIYEQYF.

The rearrangement joins TRBV27 to TRBJ2-7; 7 bases are shared with TRBD2. V shed 3 bases and J 0 bases; nucleotides not matched to a gene: 5. Germline values: CDR1 MNHEY, CDR2 SMNVEV (reference sequence). This CDR3 comprises 15 residues. In DNA, the CDR3 is TGTGCCAGCAGTTTGAGGGACTACCACTCCTACGAGCAGTACTTC. This gives the protein CASSLRDYHSYEQYF.

This chain uses TRBV5-6 with TRBJ2-7; D unclear. V was trimmed by 2 bases and J by 2 bases, leaving 5 bases between them. CDR1 is SGHDT, CDR2 YYEEEE, per germline. The CDR3 is made up of 12 amino acids. The CDR3 sequence: CASSLRAYEQYF. CDR3 DNA: TGTGCCAGCAGCTTAAGAGCCTACGAGCAGTACTTC.

Concerning this clone itself: At one end the junction does not follow the germline gene, possibly because of a read error. The chain has TRBV27 and TRBJ1-1; D remains ambiguous. The CDR3 has 13 residues. Germline loops: CDR1 MNHEY, CDR2 SMNVEV (reference sequence). The CDR3 reads CASSLGRNAEAFF. CDR3 nucleotides: TGTGCCAGCAGTTTAGGCAGGAACGCTGAAGCTTTCTTT.

The chain links TRBV4-3 to TRBJ2-1; 7 nucleotides agree with TRBD1. With V trimmed by 4 bases and J by 8 bases, 8 bases remained unmatched. The CDR3 sequence is 14 residues long. Germline CDR1 reads LGHNA; CDR2 reads YSLEER. CDR3 nucleotides: TGCGCCAGCAGCCCATTGACAGGGCAGGATGAGCAGTTCTTC. Translating it yields CASSPLTGQDEQFF.

The chain has TRBV14 and TRBJ2-7, with D hard to call. Deletions cut 3 bases from V and 3 bases from J, with 15 bases between. This CDR3 region has 15 residues. The germline V gene encodes CDR1 SGHDN and CDR2 FVKESK. CDR3 amino acids: CASSQVEAPFYEQYF. The CDR3 bases are TGTGCCAGCAGCCAGGTTGAGGCTCCCTTCTACGAGCAGTACTTC.

The chain employs TRBV13 and TRBJ1-5; D perhaps matches TRBD1 (5 bases). The V gene lost 5 bases and the J gene lost 4 bases, with 15 bases spanning the gap. The CDR3 consists of 15 residues. Germline CDR1 and CDR2: PRHDT and FYEKMQ (reference sequence). CDR3 nucleotides: TGTGCCAGCAGCCGCAGAGGGGACTTAAATCAGCCCCAGCATTTT. Translation: CASSRRGDLNQPQHF.

The V and J genes are TRBV2 and TRBJ2-5; the match to TRBD2 covers 16 bases. Germline loops: CDR1 SNHLY, CDR2 FYNNEI. CDR3 length: 18 residues. V shed 5 bases and J 4 bases; nucleotides not matched to a gene: 10. The CDR3 coding sequence is TGTGCCAGCAGTTCCGGGACTAGCGGGAGGGCCGTAGTAGAGACCCAGTACTTC. Amino acids: CASSSGTSGRAVVETQYF.

V gene TRBV5-1 combines with J gene TRBJ2-7, with unresolved D. The CDR3 totals 14 residues. In germline, CDR1 is SGHRS, CDR2 YFSETQ. V gave up 0 bases and J gave up 2 bases, with 9 bases separating them. CDR3 amino acids: CASSLVGLTYEQYF. The DNA of the CDR3 is TGCGCCAGCAGCTTGGTTGGCCTTACCTACGAGCAGTACTTC.

The genes are TRBV6-1 and TRBJ1-2; D is possibly TRBD1 (5 bases). V was pared by 3 bases and J by 5 bases, with 10 bases between. Germline V gives CDR1 MNHNS, CDR2 SASEGT. The CDR3 is 13 residues long. CDR3 amino acids: CASSDRPGYGYTF. The DNA for the CDR3 is TGTGCCAGCAGTGACCGGCCAGGGTATGGCTACACCTTC.

A single count supports this clone. This chain uses TRBV7-9 with TRBJ2-1; the D gene is possibly TRBD2 (5 bases). The V gene's germline CDR1 is SEHNR and CDR2 FQNEAQ (reference sequence). V dropped 4 bases and J dropped 2 bases, with 15 bases sitting between them. The CDR3 contains 16 residues. Written as DNA, the CDR3 is TGTGCCAGCAGCTCTGGACTGCCCCCAACCTACAATGAGCAGTTCTTC. Translating it yields CASSSGLPPTYNEQFF.

The chain joins TRBV6-1 to TRBJ2-1; 14 nucleotides align to TRBD2. The junction had 4 bases not matched to a gene; V was cut back by 6 bases and J by 6 bases. Looked up from germline, CDR1 is MNHNS and CDR2 is SASEGT. This CDR3 comprises 15 residues. DNA for the CDR3: TGTGCCAGCAGCGGACTAGCGGGAGGAACCAATGAGCAGTTCTTC. Translated, it gives CASSGLAGGTNEQFF.

V is TRBV4-2 and J is TRBJ1-1, with 9 bases that match TRBD1. Unmatched junction bases numbered 7, after V lost 4 bases and J lost 1 base. CDR3 length: 16 residues. CDR1 is LGHNA and CDR2 is YNFKEQ in the germline V gene. The CDR3 DNA reads as TGTGCCAGCAGCCCGAACAGGGGGCGTCCGAACACTGAAGCTTTCTTT. It specifies CASSPNRGRPNTEAFF.

A single count supports this clone. The CDR3 sequence is CASSERQGSPGEQFF. In nucleotides, the CDR3 is TGCGCCAGCAGTGAAAGACAGGGTTCCCCAGGCGAGCAGTTCTTC. The chain combines TRBV10-1 with TRBJ2-1; TRBD1 matches 7 bases. The CDR3 is 15 residues long. Trimming took 3 bases from V and 10 from J; bases not matched to a gene: 12. CDR1 and CDR2 (germline): WNHNN, SYGVQD (reference sequence).

The rearrangement joins TRBV7-9 to TRBJ2-1; 12 bases are a match to TRBD1. CDR1 is SEHNR, CDR2 FQNEAQ, per germline (reference sequence). V gave up 5 bases and J gave up 8 bases; unmatched junction bases: 7. The CDR3 sequence is 15 residues long. This CDR3 is CASSAGTGGIDEQFF. DNA for the CDR3: TGTGCCAGCAGCGCCGGGACAGGGGGCATCGATGAGCAGTTCTTC.

V usage is TRBV4-3 and J usage is TRBJ2-7, with 7 nucleotides matching TRBD2. J lost 0 bases, V lost 3 bases, and 8 bases had no gene match. The CDR3 loop spans 16 amino acids. The germline gives CDR1 LGHNA, CDR2 YSLEER. CDR3: CASSQAWEGSSYEQYF. The CDR3 bases are TGCGCCAGCAGCCAGGCCTGGGAGGGGTCCTCCTACGAGCAGTACTTC.

Only one count was recorded for this clone. The chain carries TRBV28 and TRBJ1-1; possibly TRBD1 for D (6 bases). In germline, CDR1 is MDHEN, CDR2 SYDVKM. CDR3 length: 17 amino acids. Trimming removed 6 bases at V and 0 bases at J, with 20 bases between. In nucleotides, the CDR3 is TGTGCCAGCAGCTCCTCTATACAGGGTTTCATGAACACTGAAGCTTTCTTT. Its translation is CASSSSIQGFMNTEAFF.

This chain uses TRBV19 with TRBJ1-1; 10 bases fit TRBD1. Germline-derived CDR1 and CDR2 are LNHDA and SQIVND (reference sequence). This CDR3 comprises 17 residues. With V trimmed by 3 bases and J by 3 bases, 10 bases remained unmatched. The CDR3 DNA reads TGTGCCAGTAGTATTCCGGACAGGGGGGAGTCGGACACTGAAGCTTTCTTT. It is translated as CASSIPDRGESDTEAFF.

A single count supports this clone. The chain couples TRBV9 to TRBJ2-7, with TRBD2 matching over 10 bases. Germline lookup yields CDR1 SGDLS and CDR2 YYNGEE. This CDR3 has 16 residues. Germline trimming cut 1 base from V and 2 bases from J; bases unmatched to any gene: 6. In DNA form, the CDR3 reads TGTGCCAGCAGCGTAAGCGAGCGGGAGGGTGCCTACGAGCAGTACTTC. This translates into CASSVSEREGAYEQYF.

The chain has TRBV9 and TRBJ2-5; 11 nucleotides agree with TRBD2. The trim removed 3 bases at V and 3 bases at J, leaving 4 bases unmatched. This CDR3 has 15 residues. CDR1 and CDR2 from the germline V gene are SGDLS and YYNGEE. CDR3 nucleotide sequence: TGTGCCAGCAGCGACCAACTAGCGGGGGAAGAGACCCAGTACTTC. This gives the protein CASSDQLAGEETQYF.

This chain connects TRBV7-9 to TRBJ2-4, with TRBD1 identical over 11 bases. Germline V gives CDR1 SEHNR, CDR2 FQNEAQ (reference sequence). V lost 5 bases to trimming and J lost 8 bases; unmatched junction nucleotides: 14. The CDR3 is 17 amino acids. The CDR3 region is CASSPDRGLPLRDIQYF. For the CDR3, the DNA is TGTGCCAGCAGCCCGGACAGGGGGCTCCCGTTGAGGGACATTCAGTACTTC.

V gene TRBV19 combines with J gene TRBJ1-1; no definite D call. The V and J ends lost 1 base and 2 bases respectively, with 8 bases between them. The CDR3 is 14 amino acids. Germline V gene sequence: CDR1 LNHDA, CDR2 SQIVND (reference sequence). CDR3 nucleotide sequence: TGTGCCAGTAGTATAGTTACGGGTAACACTGAAGCTTTCTTT. Translating gives CASSIVTGNTEAFF.

The gene calls are TRBV6-1 and TRBJ2-7; 7 bases are shared with TRBD2. Germline CDR1 is MNHNS and CDR2 is SASEGT. The trim removed 2 bases at V and 3 bases at J, leaving 1 base unmatched. CDR3 length equals 13 residues. The CDR3 loop reads CASSERTSYEQYF. The CDR3 nucleotides are TGTGCCAGCAGTGAAAGGACTAGCTACGAGCAGTACTTC.

This clone was recorded only once. This rearrangement joins TRBV19 to TRBJ1-1, with 9 positions matching TRBD1. CDR1 and CDR2 from the germline V gene are LNHDA and SQIVND (reference sequence). The CDR3 totals 16 residues. V shed 6 bases, J shed 8 bases, and the junction held 16 bases outside the gene matches. The CDR3 region is CASSVPGQGGGNEAFF. DNA for the CDR3: TGTGCCAGTAGCGTCCCGGGACAGGGTGGAGGGAACGAAGCTTTCTTT.

The rearrangement joins TRBV6-4 to TRBJ2-3, with D possibly TRBD1 on 6 matching bases. From germline, CDR1 is MRHNA and CDR2 SNTAGT. The V end was cut by 7 bases, the J end by 1 base, with 15 bases between. The CDR3 totals 15 residues. CDR3 sequence: CASNMGAGRTDTQYF. Written as DNA, the CDR3 is TGTGCCAGCAATATGGGGGCAGGGCGCACAGATACGCAGTATTTT.

The CDR3 here is CASSLPASNEQFF. In nucleotides, the CDR3 is TGTGCCAGCAGCCTGCCAGCGTCCAATGAGCAGTTCTTC. The chain is built from TRBV12-1 and TRBJ2-1; the D segment call TRBD2 is taken from the table without a DNA check. TRBV12-1 is marked as a pseudogene. The CDR3 runs 13 residues.

This rearrangement joins TRBV5-1 to TRBJ1-1; D gene unclear. The V and J ends lost 0 bases and 7 bases respectively, with 7 bases between them. Germline values: CDR1 SGHRS, CDR2 YFSETQ. The CDR3 spans 12 residues. The CDR3 spells CASSLVSGEAFF. CDR3 in DNA: TGCGCCAGCAGCTTGGTCTCGGGTGAAGCTTTCTTT.